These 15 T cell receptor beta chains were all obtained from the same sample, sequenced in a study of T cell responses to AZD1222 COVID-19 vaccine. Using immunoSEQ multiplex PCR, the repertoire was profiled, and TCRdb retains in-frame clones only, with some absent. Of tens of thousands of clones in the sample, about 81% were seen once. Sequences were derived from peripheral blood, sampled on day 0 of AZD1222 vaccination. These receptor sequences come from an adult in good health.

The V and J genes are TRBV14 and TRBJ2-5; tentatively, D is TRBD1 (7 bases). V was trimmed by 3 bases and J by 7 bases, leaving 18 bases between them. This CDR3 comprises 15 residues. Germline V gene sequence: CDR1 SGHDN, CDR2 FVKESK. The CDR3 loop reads CASSHRQGTGGTQYF. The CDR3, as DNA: TGTGCCAGCAGCCATCGACAGGGTACCGGGGGGACCCAGTACTTC.

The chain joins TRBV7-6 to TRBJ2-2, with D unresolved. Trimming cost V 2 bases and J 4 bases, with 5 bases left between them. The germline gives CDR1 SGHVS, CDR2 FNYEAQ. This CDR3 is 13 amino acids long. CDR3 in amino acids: CASSLRITGELFF. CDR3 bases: TGTGCCAGCAGCTTACGGATCACCGGGGAGCTGTTTTTT.

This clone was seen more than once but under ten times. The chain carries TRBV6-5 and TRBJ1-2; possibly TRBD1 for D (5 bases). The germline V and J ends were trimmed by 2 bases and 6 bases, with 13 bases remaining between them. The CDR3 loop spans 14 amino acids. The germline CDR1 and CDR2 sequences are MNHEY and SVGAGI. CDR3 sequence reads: CASSYQGEGNGYTF. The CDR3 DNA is TGTGCCAGCAGTTACCAAGGGGAAGGGAATGGCTACACCTTC.

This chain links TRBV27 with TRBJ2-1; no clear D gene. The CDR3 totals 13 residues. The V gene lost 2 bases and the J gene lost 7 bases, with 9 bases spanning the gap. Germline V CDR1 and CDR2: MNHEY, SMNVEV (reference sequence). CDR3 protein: CASSLPSFNEQFF. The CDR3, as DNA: TGTGCCAGCAGTTTACCCAGTTTTAATGAGCAGTTCTTC.

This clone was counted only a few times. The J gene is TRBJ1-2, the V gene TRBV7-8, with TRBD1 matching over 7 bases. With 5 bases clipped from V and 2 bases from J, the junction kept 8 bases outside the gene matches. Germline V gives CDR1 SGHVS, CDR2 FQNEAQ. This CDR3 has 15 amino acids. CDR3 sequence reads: CASSAGGQNNYGYTF. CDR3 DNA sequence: TGTGCCAGCAGCGCAGGGGGACAGAACAACTATGGCTACACCTTC. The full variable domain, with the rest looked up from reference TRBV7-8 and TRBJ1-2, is GAGVSQSPRYKVAKRGQDVALRCDPISGHVSLFWYQQALGQGPEFLTYFQNEAQLDKSGLPSDRFFAERPEGSVSTLKIQRTQQEDSAVYLCASSAGGQNNYGYTFGSGTRLTVV.

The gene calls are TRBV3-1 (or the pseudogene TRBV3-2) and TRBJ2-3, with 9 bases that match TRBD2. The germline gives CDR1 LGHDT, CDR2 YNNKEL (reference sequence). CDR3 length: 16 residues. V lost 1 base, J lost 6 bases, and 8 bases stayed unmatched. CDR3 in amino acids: CASSQVGGGASDTQYF. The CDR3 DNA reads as TGTGCCAGCAGCCAAGTCGGCGGGGGGGCCTCGGATACGCAGTATTTT.

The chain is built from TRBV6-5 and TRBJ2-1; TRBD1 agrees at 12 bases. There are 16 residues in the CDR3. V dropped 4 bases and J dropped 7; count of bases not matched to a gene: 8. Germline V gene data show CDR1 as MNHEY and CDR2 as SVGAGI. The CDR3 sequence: CASSFPGQGAGNEQFF. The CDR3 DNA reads TGTGCCAGCAGTTTTCCGGGACAGGGGGCCGGTAATGAGCAGTTCTTC.

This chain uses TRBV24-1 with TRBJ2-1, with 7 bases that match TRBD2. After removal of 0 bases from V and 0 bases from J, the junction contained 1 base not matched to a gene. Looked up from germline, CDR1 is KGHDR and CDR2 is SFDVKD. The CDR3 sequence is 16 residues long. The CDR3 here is CATSDLGGDSYNEQFF. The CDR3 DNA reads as TGTGCCACCAGTGATTTGGGGGGGGACTCCTACAATGAGCAGTTCTTC.

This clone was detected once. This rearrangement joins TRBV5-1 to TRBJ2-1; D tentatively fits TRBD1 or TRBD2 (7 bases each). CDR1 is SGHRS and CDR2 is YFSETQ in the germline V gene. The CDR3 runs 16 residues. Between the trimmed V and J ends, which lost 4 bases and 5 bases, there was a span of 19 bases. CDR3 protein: CASSPQRGRENNEQFF. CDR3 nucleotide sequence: TGCGCCAGCAGCCCCCAAAGGGGGCGGGAGAACAATGAGCAGTTCTTC.

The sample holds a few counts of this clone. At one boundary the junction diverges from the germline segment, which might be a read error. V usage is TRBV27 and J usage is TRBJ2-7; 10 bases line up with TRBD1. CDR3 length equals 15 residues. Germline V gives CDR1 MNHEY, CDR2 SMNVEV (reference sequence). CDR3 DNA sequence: TGTGCCAGCAGCTTATGGGACAGGGGTCTAGGCGAGCAGTACTTC. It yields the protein CASSLWDRGLGEQYF.

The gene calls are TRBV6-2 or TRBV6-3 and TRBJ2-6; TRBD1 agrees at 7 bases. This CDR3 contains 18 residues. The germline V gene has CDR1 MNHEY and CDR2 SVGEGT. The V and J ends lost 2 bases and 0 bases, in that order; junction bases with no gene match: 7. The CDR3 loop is CASSYARDSSSGANVLTF. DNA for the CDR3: TGTGCCAGCAGTTACGCCCGGGACAGCAGCTCTGGGGCCAACGTCCTGACTTTC.

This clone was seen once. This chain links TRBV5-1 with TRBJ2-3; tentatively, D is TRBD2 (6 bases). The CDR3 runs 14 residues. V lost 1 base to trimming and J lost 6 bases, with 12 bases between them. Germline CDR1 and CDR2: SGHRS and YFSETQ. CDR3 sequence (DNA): TGCGCCAGCAGCTTGAGGTTAGCGGCGGATACGCAGTATTTT. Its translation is CASSLRLAADTQYF.

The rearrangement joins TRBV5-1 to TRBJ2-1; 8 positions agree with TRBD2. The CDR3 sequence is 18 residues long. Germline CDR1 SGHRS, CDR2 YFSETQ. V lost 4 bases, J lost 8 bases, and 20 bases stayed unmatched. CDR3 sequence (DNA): TGCGCCAGCAGCCGCCACCGAGCGGGGGACCAAGGGGTCGATGAGCAGTTCTTC. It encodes CASSRHRAGDQGVDEQFF.

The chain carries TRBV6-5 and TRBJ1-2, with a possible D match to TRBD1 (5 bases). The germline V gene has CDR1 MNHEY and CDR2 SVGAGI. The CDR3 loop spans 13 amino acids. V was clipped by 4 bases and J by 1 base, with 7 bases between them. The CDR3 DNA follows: TGTGCCAGCAGTTTGGGGGATAACTATGGCTACACCTTC. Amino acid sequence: CASSLGDNYGYTF.

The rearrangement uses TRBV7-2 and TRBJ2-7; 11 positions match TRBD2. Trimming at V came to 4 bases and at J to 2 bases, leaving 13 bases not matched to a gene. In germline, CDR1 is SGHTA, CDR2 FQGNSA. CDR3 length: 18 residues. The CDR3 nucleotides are TGTGCCAGCAGCTCCCACCTACTAGCGGGGGCCGTCCCCTACGAGCAGTACTTC. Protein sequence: CASSSHLLAGAVPYEQYF.